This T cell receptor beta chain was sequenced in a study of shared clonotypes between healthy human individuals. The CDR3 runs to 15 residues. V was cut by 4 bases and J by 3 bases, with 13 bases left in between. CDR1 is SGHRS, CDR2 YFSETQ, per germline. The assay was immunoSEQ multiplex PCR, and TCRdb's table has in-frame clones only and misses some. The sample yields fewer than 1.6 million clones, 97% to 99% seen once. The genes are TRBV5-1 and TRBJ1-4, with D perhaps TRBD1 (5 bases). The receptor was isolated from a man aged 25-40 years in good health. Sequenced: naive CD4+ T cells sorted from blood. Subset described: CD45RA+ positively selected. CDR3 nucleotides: TGCGCCAGCAGCCCGGGACTGCCAGCTAATGAAAAACTGTTTTTT. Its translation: CASSPGLPANEKLFF.